A selection of T cell receptor beta chains follows, all from one sample in a study of response to subunit inactivated influenza vaccine. Using its own MiXCR run on the RT-PCR reads, TCRdb lists one record per CDR3 protein. Of just under 550,000 distinct CDR3 sequences listed, approximately 22% are singletons. The same data also contributed to another study, on T cells expressing NK-cell markers.

This specimen was CD4+ T cells sorted from PBMCs, taken 11 to 12 days after vaccination. The receptors shown here come from a man aged 45-65 years who received an inactivated influenza vaccine. Both conserved end residues are part of each CDR3. A D gene is named only where the DNA matches it firmly. Clone sizes are given selectively: once, few, many, or a class where the clone is expanded.

cdr3_nt: TGTGCCAGCAGGATCAGGACGGACCTCGGGAATGAGCAGTTCTTC
cdr3_aa: CASRIRTDLGNEQFF
j_call: TRBJ2-1
clone_size: many
d_call: .
v_call: TRBV12-3/TRBV12-4

cdr3_nt: TGTGCCAGCGGAAGCCTGGGCGAGCAGTACTTC
cdr3_aa: CASGSLGEQYF
j_call: TRBJ2-7
clone_size: few
d_call: .
v_call: TRBV3-1

cdr3_nt: TGCGCCAGCAGCCAAGGGGGGGTACCTAATTCACCCCTCCACTTT
cdr3_aa: CASSQGGVPNSPLHF
j_call: TRBJ1-6
clone_size: few
d_call: .
v_call: TRBV4-3

cdr3_nt: TGCAGCGTTGCGGGGGCTGGCAATCAGCCCCAGCATTTT
cdr3_aa: CSVAGAGNQPQHF
j_call: TRBJ1-5
clone_size: .
d_call: .
v_call: TRBV29-1

cdr3_nt: TGTGCCAGCAGCCCTGGACTAGCGGCAGGGGGTGAGCAGTTCTTC
cdr3_aa: CASSPGLAAGGEQFF
j_call: TRBJ2-1
clone_size: many
d_call: TRBD2
v_call: TRBV7-7

cdr3_nt: TGTGCCAGCAGTTACTCGACTAGCGGGGGGTATGAGCAGTTCTTC
cdr3_aa: CASSYSTSGGYEQFF
j_call: TRBJ2-1
clone_size: .
d_call: TRBD2
v_call: TRBV6-5

cdr3_nt: TGTGCCAGCAGTTACAAGGGGATCCCCGGGGAGCTGTTTTTT
cdr3_aa: CASSYKGIPGELFF
j_call: TRBJ2-2
clone_size: few
d_call: .
v_call: TRBV6-5

cdr3_nt: TGTGCCAGCAGCATCACAGGGCGGAACACTGAAGCTTTCTTT
cdr3_aa: CASSITGRNTEAFF
j_call: TRBJ1-1
clone_size: .
d_call: .
v_call: TRBV6-1

cdr3_nt: TGTGCCAGCAGCGATCCGGGACTAAAGGAGCAGTTCTTC
cdr3_aa: CASSDPGLKEQFF
j_call: TRBJ2-1
clone_size: .
d_call: TRBD2
v_call: TRBV5-5

cdr3_nt: TGTGCCAGCTCACCACCGGTAAGCGGCCCTAGCGGGGGCCGTTATGGAGAGCAGTACTTC
cdr3_aa: CASSPPVSGPSGGRYGEQYF
j_call: TRBJ2-7
clone_size: .
d_call: TRBD2
v_call: TRBV18

cdr3_nt: TGTGCCAGTCGCCGCTTGGGGGAATCCTACGAGCAGTACTTC
cdr3_aa: CASRRLGESYEQYF
j_call: TRBJ2-7
clone_size: once
d_call: .
v_call: TRBV19

cdr3_nt: TGTGCCAGCAGTTTAGCAGGGGACACTGAAGCTTTCTTT
cdr3_aa: CASSLAGDTEAFF
j_call: TRBJ1-1
clone_size: many
d_call: .
v_call: TRBV12-3/TRBV12-4

cdr3_nt: TGTGCCAGCAGTTTGGCCATTATAGCGGGTACAGATACGCAGTATTTT
cdr3_aa: CASSLAIIAGTDTQYF
j_call: TRBJ2-3
clone_size: few
d_call: TRBD2
v_call: TRBV28

cdr3_nt: TGTGCCACCAGGGACAGGGGCCATTCCAATGAGCAGTTCTTC
cdr3_aa: CATRDRGHSNEQFF
j_call: TRBJ2-1
clone_size: .
d_call: TRBD1
v_call: TRBV24-1

cdr3_nt: TGCAGTGCTAGAGGGGGTCGGGGCGGCCGAGGATACGAGCAGTACTTC
cdr3_aa: CSARGGRGGRGYEQYF
j_call: TRBJ2-7
clone_size: .
d_call: .
v_call: TRBV20-1